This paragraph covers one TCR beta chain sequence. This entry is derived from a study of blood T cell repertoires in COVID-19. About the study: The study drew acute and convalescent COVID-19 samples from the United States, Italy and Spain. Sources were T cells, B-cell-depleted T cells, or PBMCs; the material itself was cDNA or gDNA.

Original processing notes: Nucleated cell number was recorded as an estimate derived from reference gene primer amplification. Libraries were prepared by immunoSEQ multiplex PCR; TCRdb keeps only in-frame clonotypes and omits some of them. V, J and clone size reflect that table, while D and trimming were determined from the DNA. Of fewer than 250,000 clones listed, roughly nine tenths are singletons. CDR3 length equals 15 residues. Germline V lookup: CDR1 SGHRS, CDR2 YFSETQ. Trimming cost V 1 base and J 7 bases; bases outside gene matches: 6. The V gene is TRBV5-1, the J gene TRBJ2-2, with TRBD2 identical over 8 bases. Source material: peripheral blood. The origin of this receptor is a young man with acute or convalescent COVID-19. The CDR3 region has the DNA TGCGCCAGCAGCTTGTTGGGACTAGTCATCGGGGAGCTGTTTTTT. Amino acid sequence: CASSLLGLVIGELFF.